Below are 6 T cell receptor beta chains sequenced from a single sample in a study of T cell responses to AZD1222 COVID-19 vaccine. TCRdb's table, derived via immunoSEQ multiplex PCR, lists solely in-frame clones and lacks some. The table lists fewer than 200,000 clones, roughly 92% of them singletons, with 1.6% in the top ten. The sample here was peripheral blood, taken 28 days after the second AZD1222 dose. The source is an adult who received the AZD1222 COVID-19 vaccine.

The chain uses TRBV19 and TRBJ1-2; no clear D. The CDR3 totals 15 residues. CDR1 and CDR2 (germline): LNHDA, SQIVND (reference sequence). V gave up 1 base and J gave up 4 bases, with 13 bases separating them. CDR3 in DNA: TGTGCCAGTAGTATAGGTAGAGGACTCAGCTATGGCTACACCTTC. It codes for CASSIGRGLSYGYTF.

The V call is TRBV3-1 (or the pseudogene TRBV3-2), the J call TRBJ2-7; D might be TRBD2 (6 bases). Germline V gene lookup returns CDR1 LGHDT and CDR2 YNNKEL (reference sequence). This CDR3 spans 15 amino acids. V lost 3 bases and J lost 3, with 15 bases in between. The CDR3 bases are TGTGCCAGCAGCCAGTCCCTAGCGACCCACTACGAGCAGTACTTC. Translation: CASSQSLATHYEQYF.

J is TRBJ1-5 and V is TRBV19; 7 bases are a match to TRBD1. The CDR3 length is 14 residues. V lost 8 bases to trimming and J lost 2 bases; unmatched junction nucleotides: 6. Germline CDR1 is LNHDA and CDR2 is SQIVND (reference sequence). For the CDR3, the DNA is TGTGCCAGTCGATACAGGGGAGGCAATCAGCCCCAGCATTTT. Its translation is CASRYRGGNQPQHF.

The chain's CDR3 is CASSESGEAWTGELFF. In DNA form, the CDR3 reads TGTGCCAGCAGCGAGTCAGGGGAGGCGTGGACCGGGGAGCTGTTTTTT. V usage is TRBV9 and J usage is TRBJ2-2; D assignment may be TRBD1 or TRBD2 (6 bases each). V lost 3 bases to trimming and J lost 5 bases, with 17 bases between them. This CDR3 is 16 amino acids long. The V gene's germline CDR1 is SGDLS and CDR2 YYNGEE.

Only one count was recorded for this clone. The V call is TRBV28, the J call TRBJ2-7, with D possibly TRBD2 on 5 matching bases. Germline V gene sequence: CDR1 MDHEN, CDR2 SYDVKM. The length of the CDR3 is 13 residues. V was trimmed by 4 bases and J by 5 bases, leaving 12 bases between them. The CDR3 region has the DNA TGTGCCAGCAGTTCGGGGTCTCTCAACGAGCAGTACTTC. This gives the protein CASSSGSLNEQYF.

The chain joins TRBV7-6 to TRBJ2-1, with 11 positions matching TRBD2. The CDR3 contains 16 residues. Germline V CDR1 and CDR2: SGHVS, FNYEAQ. V lost 5 bases and J lost 10; bases outside the gene matches: 13. CDR3: CASSPRWLAGGGEQFF. The CDR3 coding sequence is TGTGCCAGCAGCCCCAGGTGGCTAGCGGGAGGAGGGGAGCAGTTCTTC.